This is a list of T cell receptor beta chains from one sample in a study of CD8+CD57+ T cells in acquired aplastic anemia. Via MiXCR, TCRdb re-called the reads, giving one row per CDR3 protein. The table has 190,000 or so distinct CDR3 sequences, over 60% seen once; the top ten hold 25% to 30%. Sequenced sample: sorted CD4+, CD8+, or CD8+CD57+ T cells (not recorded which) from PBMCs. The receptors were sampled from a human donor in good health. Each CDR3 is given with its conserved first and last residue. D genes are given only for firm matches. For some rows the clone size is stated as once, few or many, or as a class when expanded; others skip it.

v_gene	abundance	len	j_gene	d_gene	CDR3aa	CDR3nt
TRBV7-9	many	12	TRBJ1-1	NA	CASSSRETQAFF	TGTGCCAGCAGCTCCAGAGAGACCCAAGCTTTCTTT
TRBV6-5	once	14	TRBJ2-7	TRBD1	CASSKDRRTYEQCF	TGTGCCAGCAGTAAGGACAGGCGAACCTACGAGCAGTGCTTC
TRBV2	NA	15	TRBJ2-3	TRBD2	CASVDGDYSTDTQYF	TGTGCCAGTGTGGACGGGGACTACAGCACAGATACGCAGTATTTT
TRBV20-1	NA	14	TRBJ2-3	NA	CSATKGGTTYGQYF	TGCAGTGCAACGAAGGGGGGAACCACCTACGGGCAGTATTTT
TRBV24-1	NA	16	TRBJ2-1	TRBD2	CATSESGLGSYNEQFF	TGTGCCACCAGTGAGTCCGGACTAGGCTCCTACAATGAGCAGTTCTTC
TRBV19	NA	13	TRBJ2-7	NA	CASSMAPRGEQYF	TGTGCCAGTAGTATGGCCCCGAGAGGGGAGCAGTACTTC
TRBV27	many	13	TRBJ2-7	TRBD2	CASSSGLAYEQYF	TGTGCCAGCAGTTCGGGACTAGCTTACGAGCAGTACTTC
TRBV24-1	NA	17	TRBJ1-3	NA	CATSEQTEVGSGNTIYF	TGTGCCACCAGTGAGCAGACAGAGGTGGGCTCTGGAAACACCATATATTTT
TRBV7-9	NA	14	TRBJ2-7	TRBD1	CASSFTGVDYEQYF	TGTGCCAGCAGCTTCACAGGGGTTGACTACGAGCAGTACTTC
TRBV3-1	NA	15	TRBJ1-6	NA	CASSPRGARGSPLHF	TGTGCCAGCAGCCCCCGCGGGGCGCGTGGCTCACCCCTCCACTTT
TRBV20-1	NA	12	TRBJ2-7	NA	CSARGWSGEQYF	TGCAGTGCTAGAGGGTGGTCGGGGGAGCAGTACTTC
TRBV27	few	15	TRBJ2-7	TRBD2	CASSLWGLAEYEQYF	TGTGCCAGCAGTTTATGGGGACTAGCGGAATACGAGCAGTACTTC
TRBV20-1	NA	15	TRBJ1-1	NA	CSARRTGVRNTEAFF	TGCAGTGCTAGGAGAACCGGGGTTCGTAACACTGAAGCTTTCTTT
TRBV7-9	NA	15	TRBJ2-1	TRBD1	CASSLVGTGGNEQFF	TGTGCCAGCAGCTTGGTCGGAACAGGGGGCAATGAGCAGTTCTTC
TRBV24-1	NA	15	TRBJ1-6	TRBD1	CATSERQGYNSPLHF	TGTGCCACCAGTGAGAGACAGGGGTATAATTCACCCCTCCACTTT
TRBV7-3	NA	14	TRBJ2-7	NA	CASSLNSPGGEQYF	TGTGCCAGCAGCTTAAACAGTCCTGGTGGTGAGCAGTACTTC
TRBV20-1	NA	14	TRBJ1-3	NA	CSARRGISGNTIYF	TGCAGTGCTAGAAGGGGAATCTCTGGAAACACCATATATTTT
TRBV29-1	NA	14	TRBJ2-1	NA	CSVDGSRVRNEQFF	TGCAGCGTTGACGGCAGCCGGGTGAGGAATGAGCAGTTCTTC
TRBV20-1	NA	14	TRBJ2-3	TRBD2	CSADLAGGADTQYF	TGCAGTGCTGACCTAGCGGGAGGCGCAGATACGCAGTATTTT
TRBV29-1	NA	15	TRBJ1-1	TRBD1	CSVIAGTGEYTEAFF	TGCAGCGTCATTGCCGGGACAGGGGAGTACACTGAAGCTTTCTTT
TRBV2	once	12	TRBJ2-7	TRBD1	CASRDRGHEQYF	TGTGCCAGCAGGGACAGGGGTCACGAGCAGTACTTC
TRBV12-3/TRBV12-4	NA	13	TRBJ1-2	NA	CASSLTVSYGYTF	TGTGCCAGCAGTTTGACAGTTTCCTATGGCTACACCTTC
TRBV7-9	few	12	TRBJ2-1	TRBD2	CASSATSDEQFF	TGTGCCAGCAGCGCCACTAGCGATGAGCAGTTCTTC
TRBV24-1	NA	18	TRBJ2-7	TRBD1	CATSDPQGGGQGNPEQYF	TGTGCCACCAGTGATCCGCAGGGGGGGGGACAGGGTAATCCCGAGCAGTACTTC
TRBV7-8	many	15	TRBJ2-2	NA	CASSLRTGNTGELFF	TGTGCCAGCAGCTTACGGACCGGTAACACCGGGGAGCTGTTTTTT
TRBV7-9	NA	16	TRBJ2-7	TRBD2	CASSHGTSGIGCEQYF	TGTGCCAGCAGCCACGGGACTAGCGGGATTGGATGCGAGCAGTACTTC
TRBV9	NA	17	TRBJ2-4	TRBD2	CASSPSGGYSAKNIQYF	TGTGCCAGCAGCCCAAGCGGGGGATACTCAGCCAAAAACATTCAGTACTTC
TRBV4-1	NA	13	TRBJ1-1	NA	CASSHVGVAEAFF	TGCGCCAGCAGCCATGTAGGTGTGGCTGAAGCTTTCTTT
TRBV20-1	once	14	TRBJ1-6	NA	CSARDRPNNSPLHF	TGCAGTGCTAGAGATCGACCCAATAATTCACCCCTCCACTTT
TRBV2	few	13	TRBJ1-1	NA	CASSDPRGTEAFF	TGTGCCAGCAGTGACCCGCGAGGCACTGAAGCTTTCTTT
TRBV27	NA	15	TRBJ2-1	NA	CASSPRGVLNNEQFF	TGTGCCAGCAGTCCCCGGGGAGTTTTAAACAATGAGCAGTTCTTC
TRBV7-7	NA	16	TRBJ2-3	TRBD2	CASSLGATSGTDTQYF	TGTGCTAGCAGCTTAGGAGCGACTAGCGGCACAGATACGCAGTATTTT
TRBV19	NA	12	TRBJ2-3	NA	CASSIAGGTQYF	TGTGCCAGTAGTATAGCGGGTGGTACGCAGTATTTT
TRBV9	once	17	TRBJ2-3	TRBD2	CASSVEASGVQTDTQYF	TGTGCCAGCAGCGTAGAGGCTAGCGGGGTCCAAACAGATACGCAGTATTTT
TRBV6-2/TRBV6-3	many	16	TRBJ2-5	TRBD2	CATLPWGGVLEETQYF	TGTGCCACTCTACCATGGGGGGGGGTTCTCGAAGAGACCCAGTACTTC
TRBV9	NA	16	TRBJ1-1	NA	CASSVATAGVRTEAFF	TGTGCCAGCAGCGTAGCTACGGCAGGGGTACGCACTGAAGCTTTCTTT
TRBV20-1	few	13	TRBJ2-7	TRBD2	CSAVLAGVREQYF	TGCAGTGCCGTACTAGCGGGAGTAAGAGAGCAGTACTTC
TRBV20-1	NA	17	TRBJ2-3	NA	CSARDYLAIGTTDTQYF	TGCAGTGCTAGAGATTACCTAGCGATCGGGACCACAGATACGCAGTATTTT
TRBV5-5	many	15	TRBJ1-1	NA	CASSQPQHENTEAFF	TGTGCCAGCAGCCAGCCCCAACACGAGAACACTGAAGCTTTCTTT
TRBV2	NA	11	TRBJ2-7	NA	CASDGGYEQYF	TGTGCCAGCGATGGAGGCTACGAGCAGTACTTC
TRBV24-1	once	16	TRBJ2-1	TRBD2	CATSDFGAGVSNEQFF	TGTGCCACCAGTGATTTTGGAGCGGGAGTGAGTAATGAGCAGTTCTTC
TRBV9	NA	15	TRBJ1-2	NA	CASSAGGTPNYGYTF	TGTGCCAGCAGCGCGGGGGGAACGCCTAACTATGGCTACACCTTC
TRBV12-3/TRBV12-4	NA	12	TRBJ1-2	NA	CASSLWDISYTF	TGTGCCAGCAGCCTATGGGACATTAGCTACACCTTC
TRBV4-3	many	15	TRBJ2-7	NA	CASSLAGGGYYEQYF	TGCGCCAGCAGCCTCGCAGGTGGGGGTTACTACGAGCAGTACTTC
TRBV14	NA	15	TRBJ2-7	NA	CASSQWRTSLYEQYF	TGTGCCAGCAGCCAATGGAGGACCTCCCTTTACGAGCAGTACTTC
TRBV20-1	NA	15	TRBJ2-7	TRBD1	CSARHLTGGTYEQYF	TGCAGTGCTAGACACCTCACAGGGGGAACCTACGAGCAGTACTTC
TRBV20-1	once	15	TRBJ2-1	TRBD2	CSALGLAVSYNEQFF	TGCAGTGCTCTGGGCCTAGCGGTCTCCTACAATGAGCAGTTCTTC
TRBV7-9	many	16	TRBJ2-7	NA	CASSPITWGLGYEQYF	TGTGCCAGCAGCCCAATAACGTGGGGCCTAGGCTACGAGCAGTACTTC
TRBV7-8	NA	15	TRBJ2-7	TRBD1	CASSLENRGGYEQYF	TGTGCCAGCAGCTTAGAGAACAGGGGCGGCTACGAGCAGTACTTC
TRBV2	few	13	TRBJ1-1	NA	CASRRQTNTEAFF	TGTGCCAGCAGGCGACAGACGAACACTGAAGCTTTCTTT
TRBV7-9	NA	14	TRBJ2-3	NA	CASSDRTYPDTQYF	TGTGCCAGCAGCGACCGGACGTATCCAGATACGCAGTATTTT
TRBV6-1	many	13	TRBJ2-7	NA	CASSEVQGREQYF	TGTGCCAGCAGTGAAGTCCAGGGGCGAGAGCAGTACTTC
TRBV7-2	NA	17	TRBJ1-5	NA	CASSLVVTPTGNQPQHF	TGTGCCAGCAGCTTAGTAGTTACTCCTACGGGCAATCAGCCCCAGCATTTT
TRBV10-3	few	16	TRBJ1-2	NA	CAISEYTGVLNYGYTF	TGTGCCATCAGTGAGTACACAGGCGTCCTTAACTATGGCTACACCTTC
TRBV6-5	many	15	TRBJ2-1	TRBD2	CASSYGGGSGNEQFF	TGTGCCAGCAGTTACGGAGGCGGGAGCGGTAATGAGCAGTTCTTC